The T cell receptor (beta chain) described here comes from a study of cytomegalovirus exposure and HLA in healthy donors. Overall study context: The roughly 700 first-cohort repertoires shared a platform with the approximately 130 validation repertoires, as reported in a later analysis. The study's findings and limits: Cytomegalovirus-associated status was assigned to roughly 160 TCR beta chains.

Germline CDR1 is SGDLS and CDR2 is YYNGEE. The CDR3 loop spans 13 amino acids. The ends were cut back, 1 base at V and 5 bases at J, with 10 bases in the middle. Concerning this clone itself: Its antigen is unidentified.

The data were produced by immunoSEQ multiplex PCR, yet TCRdb's version contains in-frame clones alone and is incomplete. The sample shows hundreds of thousands of clones, approximately 83% of them seen only once. The rearrangement joins TRBV9 to TRBJ2-7; perhaps TRBD2 as D (6 bases). The sequencing input was PBMCs. This clonotype originated in a woman in her 30s in good health and CMV-seropositive. The CDR3 bases are TGTGCCAGCAGCGTAACTAGCAACCACGAGCAGTACTTC. It specifies CASSVTSNHEQYF.